This TCR beta chain emerged from a study of radiation and T cells in renal cell carcinoma. Method: immunoSEQ multiplex PCR; TCRdb's copy keeps in-frame clones and lacks some. The repertoire holds about 150,000 clones, with approximately 88% as singletons. The time point here: blood 2 weeks post-SBRT. Sample treatment: 15 Gy SBRT to primary tumor, nephrectomy 4 weeks later. This renal cell carcinoma was of the clear cell type. The CDR3 consists of 16 residues. V was clipped by 3 bases and J by 3 bases; unmatched bases: 7. Per the germline V gene, CDR1 is LNHNV and CDR2 is YYDKDF (reference sequence). The chain employs TRBV15 and TRBJ1-5, with 8 bases aligning to TRBD1. Source: blood, taken from a patient whose treatment included radiotherapy and nephrectomy. The receptor was derived from a woman in her fifties or sixties with renal cell carcinoma. In DNA, the CDR3 is TGTGCCACCAGCAGGGGTGACAGGGGAGACAATCAGCCCCAGCATTTT. This gives the protein CATSRGDRGDNQPQHF.